This T cell receptor beta chain was identified during a study of T cells in Graves' hyperthyroidism and ophthalmopathy (dated by TCRdb to the late 2010s). In terms of the full investigation: Peripheral blood samples were taken at initial diagnosis, before any treatment was given. Whether ophthalmopathy could be predicted prospectively was tested in an independent validation cohort made up of under 20 hyperthyroidism patients plus 17 patients who later progressed to ophthalmopathy. The study also compared thyroid tissue and blood T-cell repertoires from roughly 6 Graves' hyperthyroidism patients. According to the paper, TCR Vbeta CDR3 sequencing was carried out on 135 peripheral blood samples, which came from some 41 ophthalmopathy, 75 to 80 hyperthyroidism and some 17 progressor patients. The 75 to 100 discovery patients were randomly divided into training and test sets at a 7:3 ratio. Following sampling, methimazole starting at 30 mg daily was given to hyperthyroidism patients, and high-dose intravenous methylprednisolone was given to ophthalmopathy patients. TCR V-J signatures able to tell the groups apart were searched for in a discovery cohort of 90 to 100 patients, of whom over 40 had Graves' ophthalmopathy and roughly 57 had stable Graves' hyperthyroidism. Overall study results and their limits: Ophthalmopathy was separated from stable hyperthyroidism by a 13 V-J signature model, with 87.88% sensitivity and approximately 81% specificity obtained in cross-validation and 80%/75% obtained in testing. Sample size was not statistically predetermined, and investigators were not blinded to group allocation. Most expanded thyroid clonotypes (frequency above 0.001) were also detected in blood, a finding suggesting that blood repertoires may reflect thyroid immune responses. In validation, progression to ophthalmopathy was predicted by the model with around 71% sensitivity and approximately 78% specificity, a median of roughly 6 months before onset.

The TCR beta CDR3 regions were amplified from the RNA transcripts. For the first round of RT-PCR on the TCR CDR3, the HTBI primer set was used together with the Qiagen OneStep RT-PCR kit. Libraries were constructed in a second round of multiplex PCR, after which size selection and purification were performed. Paired-end sequencing of the libraries was performed with 100 bp reads on an Illumina HiSeq2000. Regarding the original processing steps: SOAPnuke was used to process the raw data, throwing out any read that contained adapters or uncalled bases, had a mean Phred below 15, or lacked an exact constant-primer or identifier match. High-quality paired reads were merged with COPE v1.2.5, and unique nucleotide sequences were defined as clonotypes. MiTCR v1.1 was used to align the clonotypes against IMGT TRBV, TRBD and TRBJ reference segments. The analysis included only V-J combinations with a frequency above 0.0001, which together covered approximately 99% of the repertoires. A TCS score was defined as the ratio of F50 (clonal expansion) to E x V (chaos), with BLOSUM62-based TCRdist applied between CDR3 peptides within each V-J. Welch's t-statistics and random forest reduced fewer than 550 V-J features to about 13, which were used in a naive Bayes classifier (R e1071). In TCRdb, the public reads were trimmed at Q25 with fastp and aligned with MiXCR, with productive beta chains retained. Every distinct CDR3 protein forms one entry, paired with its most common genes and DNA. The V and J calls come from TCRdb's annotation, not from the publication. In this sample the table shows some 580,000 distinct CDR3 sequences, roughly 15% of which occur a single time. Approximately 3.5% of the sample comes from the top ten.

In the ophthalmopathy patients, disease was moderately to severely active, with a Clinical Activity Score of 3 or more, a NOSPECS grade of 4 or more, and a duration of less than 3 months. Exclusion was applied to patients with uncontrolled infections, other autoimmune diseases, pregnancy or lactation. Diagnoses were based on clinical symptoms, serum thyroxine and TRAb, thyroid ultrasound and orbital computed tomography. PBMCs were isolated from 7.5 to 10 ml of fresh peripheral blood by Ficoll-Paque density gradient centrifugation. Trizol reagent was used to extract total RNA, and RNA quality was then checked on an Agilent 2100 Bioanalyzer. This clonotype was counted many times. The clone's antigen remains unknown. Per-nucleotide qualities are absent, and no much larger clonotype sits a single base away. Sequencing was done on a sample of blood. The TCR was taken from a woman aged 40 to 50 with Graves' ophthalmopathy.

The CDR3 protein sequence reads: CASSIQGARTDTQYF. The nucleotide sequence reads as follows: TGTGCCAGCAGCATACAGGGGGCGAGAACAGATACGCAGTATTTT. In this chain, TRBV11-2 is recombined with TRBJ2-3; 9 middle bases align to TRBD1. The CDR3 numbers 15 residues from cysteine through phenylalanine. Only the CDR3 DNA stays, 45 bases, in frame from base 1. From V the trimming removes 5 bases and from J it removes 3 bases, while the gene matches leave 6 bases of the junction unaccounted for. Looking up the germline V gene yields CDR1 SGHAT and CDR2 FQNNGV.